Presented here are 29 T cell receptor beta chains from one specimen sequenced in a study of T cells in localized non-small cell lung cancer. Some clones are missing from TCRdb's copy, which holds only in-frame ones; the method was immunoSEQ multiplex PCR. Of roughly 70,000 clones in the sample, less than 90% were seen once. The material sequenced was peripheral blood, taken before any cancer treatment. These receptors were taken from a male donor older than 55 with stage III squamous cell lung carcinoma.

The gene calls are TRBV19 and TRBJ1-2, with D unclear. Germline V gene sequence: CDR1 LNHDA, CDR2 SQIVND (reference sequence). The CDR3 totals 14 residues. V shed 6 bases and J shed 4 bases, with 15 bases lying between them. Here the CDR3 DNA reads TGTGCCAGTAGGAGGACGGATCCGACCTATGGCTACACCTTC. This sequence encodes CASRRTDPTYGYTF.

This clone appeared a few times. The chain links TRBV7-8 to TRBJ2-5, with TRBD2 matching over 14 bases. Germline CDR1 SGHVS, CDR2 FQNEAQ. The ends lost 4 bases at V and 2 bases at J; junction bases unmatched: 3. There are 16 residues in the CDR3. DNA of the CDR3: TGTGCCAGCAGCTCCGGACTAGCGGGGGGTCAAGAGACCCAGTACTTC. The encoded protein is CASSSGLAGGQETQYF.

The chain joins TRBV18 to TRBJ1-4; D uncertain. The CDR3 totals 15 residues. Per germline, CDR1 KGHSH and CDR2 LQKENI. Trimming cost V 3 bases and J 0 bases, with 8 bases left between them. CDR3: CASSPIGATNEKLFF. CDR3 DNA: TGTGCCAGCTCACCGATAGGAGCAACTAATGAAAAACTGTTTTTT.

CDR3 amino acids: CASSQSDIGWAEAFF. DNA for the CDR3: TGCGCCAGCAGCCAATCAGATATTGGGTGGGCTGAAGCTTTCTTT. The chain links TRBV4-1 to TRBJ1-1; D gene unclear. Germline CDR1 reads MGHRA; CDR2 reads YSYEKL. This CDR3 contains 15 residues. V was pared by 2 bases and J by 6 bases, with 16 bases between.

This clone came up once. J is TRBJ1-2 and V is TRBV5-1; the match to TRBD1 covers 7 bases. The CDR3 sequence is 14 residues long. The germline CDR1 and CDR2 sequences are SGHRS and YFSETQ. The V segment lost 2 bases and the J segment 6 bases; nucleotides outside the gene matches: 7. The CDR3 DNA reads TGCGCCAGCAGCTTAGAGACAGGGTCAGATGGCTACACCTTC. This translates into CASSLETGSDGYTF.

The J gene is TRBJ1-5, the V gene TRBV6-5; D call uncertain. V lost 4 bases to trimming and J lost 3 bases, with 7 bases between them. Germline-derived CDR1 and CDR2 are MNHEY and SVGAGI. The CDR3 has 13 residues. The CDR3 sequence is CASSLGLNQPQHF. The CDR3 nucleotides are TGTGCCAGCAGTTTAGGTCTCAATCAGCCCCAGCATTTT.

The sample holds one count of this clone. The junction and the germline gene differ at one end; a read error may be behind it. The V gene is TRBV7-9, the J gene TRBJ2-2, with TRBD2 matching over 10 bases. Germline-derived CDR1 and CDR2 are SEHNR and FQNEAQ (reference sequence). The length of the CDR3 is 15 residues. Here the CDR3 reads CASSPTSGVAGELFF. CDR3 nucleotide sequence: TGCGCCAGCAGCCCCACTAGCGGGGTCGCCGGGGAGCTGTTTTTT.

The genes are TRBV5-5 and TRBJ2-5; 10 bases match TRBD1. Germline-derived CDR1 and CDR2 are SGHKS and YYEKEE (reference sequence). This CDR3 region has 14 residues. Germline trimming cut 3 bases from V and 4 bases from J; bases unmatched to any gene: 3. The CDR3, as DNA: TGTGCCAGCAGCTCGACAGGGGGCCCAGAGACCCAGTACTTC. It yields the protein CASSSTGGPETQYF.

This clone was recorded a few times. The rearrangement joins TRBV4-2 to TRBJ1-1, with D hard to call. V was cut by 8 bases and J by 1 base, with 2 bases left in between. Germline values: CDR1 LGHNA, CDR2 YNFKEQ. This CDR3 contains 10 residues. This chain's CDR3 is CASGNTEAFF. As DNA, the CDR3 is TGTGCCAGCGGGAACACTGAAGCTTTCTTT.

The CDR3 DNA reads TGTGCCAGCAGTCGATATGGACAGCAGCAAGAGACCCAGTACTTC. It encodes CASSRYGQQQETQYF. V usage is TRBV6-6 and J usage is TRBJ2-5, with D perhaps matching TRBD1 (6 bases). Germline values: CDR1 MNHNY, CDR2 SVGAGI (reference sequence). Trimming cost V 5 bases and J 2 bases, with 15 bases left between them. There are 15 residues in the CDR3.

This chain links TRBV29-1 with TRBJ1-2; possible D gene TRBD1, 5 bases. This CDR3 has 13 residues. Trimming took off 6 bases at V and 7 bases at J, with 18 bases between the two ends. Germline V CDR1 and CDR2: SQVTM, ANQGSEA. The CDR3 here is CSVVQGGSGGYTF. In nucleotides, the CDR3 is TGCAGCGTGGTCCAGGGTGGTTCCGGTGGCTACACCTTC.

This clone was detected once. This chain connects TRBV30 to TRBJ1-6; D is undetermined. In germline, CDR1 is GTSNPN, CDR2 SVGIG (reference sequence). V lost 5 bases, J lost 0 bases, and 11 bases lay in between. This CDR3 spans 15 amino acids. The CDR3 here is CAWGRGGSYNSPLHF. CDR3 in DNA: TGTGCCTGGGGGAGAGGAGGCTCCTATAATTCACCCCTCCACTTT.

The rearrangement links TRBV29-1 to TRBJ1-2; weak D call: TRBD1 (6 bases). Per the germline V gene, CDR1 is SQVTM and CDR2 is ANQGSEA. The V gene lost 3 bases and the J gene lost 6 bases, with 14 bases spanning the gap. This CDR3 has 13 amino acids. This CDR3 is CSVEVTGVHGYTF. As DNA, the CDR3 is TGCAGCGTTGAGGTGACAGGTGTCCATGGCTACACCTTC.

The rearrangement joins TRBV6-1 to TRBJ1-6; TRBD1 matches at 8 bases. After removal of 1 base from V and 6 bases from J, the junction contained 5 bases not matched to a gene. This CDR3 is 16 amino acids long. The germline V gene has CDR1 MNHNS and CDR2 SASEGT. DNA for the CDR3: TGTGCCAGCAGTGAAGGAACAGGGGGTTTTAATTCACCCCTCCACTTT. Protein: CASSEGTGGFNSPLHF.

J is TRBJ2-5 and V is TRBV7-2; D gene ambiguous. This CDR3 spans 11 amino acids. Germline-derived CDR1 and CDR2 are SGHTA and FQGNSA. V was shortened by 2 bases and J by 4 bases, with 2 bases between the two germline ends. As DNA, the CDR3 is TGTGCCAGCAGCTTAATAGAGACCCAGTACTTC. Translated, it gives CASSLIETQYF.

V usage is TRBV7-9 and J usage is TRBJ1-1, with D uncertain. The CDR3 is made up of 13 amino acids. Deletions cut 5 bases from V and 2 bases from J, with 9 bases between. Germline loops: CDR1 SEHNR, CDR2 FQNEAQ (reference sequence). CDR3 DNA sequence: TGTGCCAGCAGCCACCAGGTAAACACTGAAGCTTTCTTT. As protein: CASSHQVNTEAFF.

The chain employs TRBV6-5 and TRBJ2-5; TRBD2 matches at 7 bases. CDR1 MNHEY and CDR2 SVGAGI come from the germline V gene. The CDR3 is 12 residues long. The V gene end was trimmed by 5 bases and the J gene end by 8 bases; junction bases not matched to a gene: 5. The CDR3 DNA follows: TGTGCCAGCAGTCCCGGGGGGAGAACCCAGTACTTC. Translation: CASSPGGRTQYF.

CDR3 sequence (DNA): TGCGCCAGCAGCCCGGCTAGCGGGGGAGCACTTAATGAGCAGTTCTTC. It codes for CASSPASGGALNEQFF. The chain has TRBV5-1 and TRBJ2-1; 10 bases align to TRBD2. CDR1 and CDR2 (germline): SGHRS, YFSETQ. Trimming cost V 4 bases and J 7 bases; bases outside gene matches: 11. CDR3 length: 16 amino acids.

The V gene is TRBV6-1, the J gene TRBJ1-4, with D tentatively TRBD1 (5 bases). Germline CDR1 is MNHNS and CDR2 is SASEGT. The CDR3 has 13 amino acids. Between the trimmed V and J ends, which lost 0 bases and 13 bases, there was a span of 12 bases. CDR3 loop: CASSEARQLGLFF. As DNA, the CDR3 is TGTGCCAGCAGTGAAGCGCGACAGCTGGGACTGTTTTTT.

The chain employs TRBV6-1 and TRBJ1-6; D call uncertain. The length of the CDR3 is 18 residues. Germline V gene lookup returns CDR1 MNHNS and CDR2 SASEGT. V was clipped by 0 bases and J by 6 bases, with 18 bases between them. CDR3 nucleotide sequence: TGTGCCAGCAGTGAAGCTGCTTCCCGGGGTATCGGTAATTCACCCCTCCACTTT. Its translation is CASSEAASRGIGNSPLHF.

The chain carries TRBV6-5 and TRBJ1-2; 10 positions agree with TRBD1. Germline V gene data show CDR1 as MNHEY and CDR2 as SVGAGI. The CDR3 is 15 residues long. With 6 bases clipped from V and 1 base from J, the junction kept 5 bases outside the gene matches. The CDR3 loop reads CASRRDRGFNYGYTF. The CDR3 DNA sequence: TGTGCCAGCAGGCGGGACAGGGGTTTTAACTATGGCTACACCTTC.

This clone appeared once. J is TRBJ2-7 and V is TRBV6-1, with 8 bases matching TRBD1. This CDR3 has 15 residues. J lost 0 bases, V lost 2 bases, and 3 bases had no gene match. Germline V gene sequence: CDR1 MNHNS, CDR2 SASEGT. CDR3 DNA sequence: TGTGCCAGCAGTGAATTAGGGACAGGCTCCTACGAGCAGTACGTC. Translating it yields CASSELGTGSYEQYV.

This sequence joins TRBV30 and TRBJ2-7; 10 positions agree with TRBD2. The CDR3 is 14 amino acids. Trimming took 2 bases from V and 2 from J; bases not matched to a gene: 3. Germline CDR1 reads GTSNPN; CDR2 reads SVGIG (reference sequence). The CDR3 here is CAWSRLAGAYEQYF. The CDR3 DNA reads TGTGCCTGGAGTAGGCTAGCGGGAGCCTACGAGCAGTACTTC.

The chain has TRBV6-5 and TRBJ1-1; D perhaps matches TRBD1 (6 bases). The CDR3 has 15 residues. Trimming cost V 0 bases and J 0 bases, with 8 bases left between them. Germline V lookup: CDR1 MNHEY, CDR2 SVGAGI. DNA of the CDR3: TGTGCCAGCAGTTACTCGGACAGTTTGAACACTGAAGCTTTCTTT. Protein sequence: CASSYSDSLNTEAFF.

This clone was detected a few times. This sequence joins TRBV4-1 and TRBJ1-1; 9 positions match TRBD1. Germline CDR1 is MGHRA and CDR2 is YSYEKL. V was clipped by 1 base and J by 8 bases; unmatched bases: 14. CDR3 size: 17 residues. CDR3 nucleotides: TGCGCCAGCAGCCAAGCCCAAGGACAGGGGTTGATAGTCGAAGCTTTCTTT. The encoded protein is CASSQAQGQGLIVEAFF.

The chain employs TRBV27 and TRBJ2-5; no firm D call. The germline gives CDR1 MNHEY, CDR2 SMNVEV (reference sequence). The CDR3 is 10 amino acids. V dropped 7 bases and J dropped 5 bases, with 5 bases sitting between them. The CDR3 DNA is TGTGCCAGCAATGTCGAGACCCAGTACTTC. Translated: CASNVETQYF.

The gene calls are TRBV19 and TRBJ1-2; maybe TRBD1 (5 bases). The germline gives CDR1 LNHDA, CDR2 SQIVND (reference sequence). The CDR3 consists of 17 residues. V dropped 2 bases and J dropped 0 bases, with 16 bases sitting between them. In DNA, the CDR3 is TGTGCCAGTAGTATACCGTGGAGGCAGGGTGCTAACTATGGCTACACCTTC. The encoded protein is CASSIPWRQGANYGYTF.

The V call is TRBV7-3, the J call TRBJ2-2, with TRBD1 identical over 12 bases. The CDR3 extends over 16 amino acids. The ends lost 6 bases at V and 2 bases at J; junction bases unmatched: 4. Germline V CDR1 and CDR2: SGHTA, FQGTGA. The CDR3 bases are TGTGCCAGCAGTTCCGGGACAGGGGGCAACACCGGGGAGCTGTTTTTT. This encodes CASSSGTGGNTGELFF.

This chain connects TRBV20-1 to TRBJ1-1; D call uncertain. The CDR3 length is 10 residues. V gave up 4 bases and J gave up 6 bases, with 6 bases separating them. Per germline, CDR1 DFQATT and CDR2 SNEGSKA (reference sequence). CDR3 sequence reads: CSAMRPEAFF. The CDR3 bases are TGCAGTGCTATGAGGCCTGAAGCTTTCTTT.